Listed below are T cell receptor beta chains from one sample, sequenced in a study of early T cells in non-severe SARS-CoV-2 infection. TCRdb itself ran the 5' RACE reads through MiXCR, one entry per CDR3 protein. The repertoire consists of about 62,000 distinct CDR3 sequences, with roughly 8.8% occurring once and the leading ten covering over 1%. The specimen was whole blood. These receptors originate from an adult who was a healthcare worker with PCR-confirmed SARS-CoV-2 infection or an uninfected control (not recorded which). Both conserved end residues are part of each CDR3.

j_gene,v_gene,CDR3aa
TRBJ2-1,TRBV5-1,CASSYTGGINNEQFF
TRBJ2-1,TRBV5-1,CASSFGLTSYNEQFF
TRBJ1-1,TRBV12-3/TRBV12-4,CASTPSSTGQNTEAFF
TRBJ1-4,TRBV12-3/TRBV12-4,CASTGIGSNEKLFF
TRBJ2-3,TRBV5-1,CASSLRQTTDTQYF
TRBJ2-6,TRBV24-1,CATSDRLSGANVLTF
TRBJ1-1,TRBV12-3/TRBV12-4,CAMGQGAPGTEAFF
TRBJ1-5,TRBV12-3/TRBV12-4,CASSPGQVHNQPQHF
TRBJ1-1,TRBV29-1,CSAQQGRGEAFF
TRBJ1-3,TRBV12-3/TRBV12-4,CASSYWVSGNTIYF
TRBJ2-3,TRBV7-7,CASSLAETTDTQYF
TRBJ1-2,TRBV6-6,CASSYGAPGYTF
TRBJ1-6,TRBV12-3/TRBV12-4,CASTRTGNSPLHF
TRBJ2-1,TRBV5-1,CASTPGHLYSYNEQFF
TRBJ1-2,TRBV6-2/TRBV6-3,CASKTGEVGYTF
TRBJ1-1,TRBV2,CASIAVGTEAFF
TRBJ2-3,TRBV4-1,CASSHLGLAEITQYF
TRBJ2-1,TRBV18,CASSRAGTVNEQFF
TRBJ2-2,TRBV29-1,CSVEDLHSNTGELFF
TRBJ2-6,TRBV7-3,CASSLVPGQGISGANVLTF
TRBJ2-2,TRBV5-6,CASSLALTGTNTGELFF
TRBJ2-5,TRBV2,CASSEVTQYF
TRBJ2-1,TRBV11-2,CASSLAGDNEQFF
TRBJ2-1,TRBV10-2,CASHSYNEQFF
TRBJ1-1,TRBV11-2,CASSIQGANTEAFF
TRBJ1-2,TRBV19,CASSIVSSPYGYTF
TRBJ1-3,TRBV10-3,CAISDRGVSGNTIYF
TRBJ2-1,TRBV30,CAWSVHNSYNEQFF
TRBJ2-5,TRBV7-6,CASSGDRVQETQYF
TRBJ1-2,TRBV7-9,CASSPTENYGYTF
TRBJ1-5,TRBV20-1,CSASPPGGFGQPQHF
TRBJ1-3,TRBV5-1,CASSPTGGNTIYF
TRBJ2-1,TRBV18,CASSPPVGSYNEQFF
TRBJ2-5,TRBV20-1,CSAAPGGGETQYF
TRBJ1-4,TRBV3-1,CASSQLPDRLNEKLFF
TRBJ2-3,TRBV7-6,CASSSRPGTDTQYF